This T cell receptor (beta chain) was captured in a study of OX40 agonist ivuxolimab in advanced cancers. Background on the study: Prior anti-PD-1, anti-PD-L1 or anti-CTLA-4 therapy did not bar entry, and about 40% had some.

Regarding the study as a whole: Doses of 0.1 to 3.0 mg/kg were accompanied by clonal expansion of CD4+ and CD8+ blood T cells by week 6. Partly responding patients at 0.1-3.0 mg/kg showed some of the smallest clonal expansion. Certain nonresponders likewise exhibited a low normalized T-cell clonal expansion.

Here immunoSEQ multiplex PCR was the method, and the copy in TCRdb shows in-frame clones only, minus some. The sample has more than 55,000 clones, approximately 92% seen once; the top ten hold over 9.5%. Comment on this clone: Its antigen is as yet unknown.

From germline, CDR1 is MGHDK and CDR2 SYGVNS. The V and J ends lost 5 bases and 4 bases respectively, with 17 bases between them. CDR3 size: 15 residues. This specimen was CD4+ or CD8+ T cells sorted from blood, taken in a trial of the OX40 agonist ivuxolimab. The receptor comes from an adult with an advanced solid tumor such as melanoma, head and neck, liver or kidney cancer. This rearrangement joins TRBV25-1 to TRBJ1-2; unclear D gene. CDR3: CASSPRGSKGYGYTF. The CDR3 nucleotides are TGTGCCAGCAGTCCCCGCGGTAGTAAGGGCTATGGCTACACCTTC.